Listed here are 10 T cell receptor beta chains from one sample, sequenced in a study of blood T cells in healthy people across ages. Primers used in a second PCR of roughly 6 to 12 cycles were a sample-barcoded 5' primer and a J-beta primer mix. A single record per CDR3 protein comes from TCRdb applying MiXCR to the 5' RACE reads. The data hold 700,000 to 1,000,000 distinct CDR3 sequences, with approximately 48% observed a single time. Sequenced sample: blood. The receptors were gathered from a man in his fifties or sixties in good health.

Concerning this clonotype: One end of the junction does not line up with germline, which may come from a read error. The V call is TRBV18, the J call TRBJ2-3; D may be TRBD1 (6 bases). CDR3 length equals 16 residues. Germline loops: CDR1 KGHSH, CDR2 LQKENI. DNA of the CDR3: TGTGCTAGCTCACCACCTGGAGACAGGAGCACAGATACGCAGTATTTT. Amino acid sequence: CASSPPGDRSTDTQYF.

The chain employs TRBV12-3 or TRBV12-4 and TRBJ2-5; D gene uncertain. The CDR3 runs to 11 residues. Trimming cost V 2 bases and J 7 bases, with 5 bases left between them. The CDR3 region is CASSLQLTQYF. The CDR3 DNA reads TGTGCCAGCAGTTTACAGCTGACCCAGTACTTC.

This chain connects TRBV5-5 to TRBJ2-5, with TRBD2 matching over 7 bases. CDR1 and CDR2 (germline): SGHKS, YYEKEE (reference sequence). Trimming at V came to 3 bases and at J to 0 bases, leaving 11 bases not matched to a gene. The CDR3 extends over 17 amino acids. The CDR3 nucleotides read TGTGCCAGCAGCTCGAGGGGAGGGCTCACCTACCAAGAGACCCAGTACTTC. It codes for CASSSRGGLTYQETQYF.

This clonotype was detected only once. CDR3 DNA sequence: TGTGCCAGCAGCCAGAGCGGGGGGGCGGGAGATACGCAGTATTTT. Translated, it gives CASSQSGGAGDTQYF. J is TRBJ2-3 and V is TRBV7-2; 10 bases match TRBD2. CDR1 SGHTA and CDR2 FQGNSA come from the germline V gene. V lost 5 bases, J lost 5 bases, and 7 bases stayed unmatched. The CDR3 has 15 residues. The entire variable domain, with the rest obtained from reference TRBV7-2 and TRBJ2-3, is as follows: GAGVSQSPSNKVTEKGKDVELRCDPISGHTALYWYRQSLGQGLEFLIYFQGNSAPDKSGLPSDRFSAERTGGSVSTLTIQRTQQEDSAVYLCASSQSGGAGDTQYFGPGTRLTVL.

The sample holds a few counts of this clonotype. This chain links TRBV5-1 with TRBJ2-7; 10 positions agree with TRBD1. V shed 2 bases, J shed 4 bases, and the junction held 6 bases outside the gene matches. This CDR3 has 15 residues. Germline CDR1 SGHRS, CDR2 YFSETQ. CDR3 nucleotides: TGCGCCAGCAGCTTTGGGACAGGGGTCCCATACGAGCAGTACTTC. Translating gives CASSFGTGVPYEQYF.

This sequence joins TRBV2 and TRBJ2-7; D remains ambiguous. The germline CDR1 and CDR2 sequences are SNHLY and FYNNEI. The CDR3 is made up of 11 amino acids. V was cut by 6 bases and J by 8 bases, with 11 bases left in between. The CDR3 DNA sequence: TGTGCCAGCAGCCAGGAAATCCAGCAGTACTTC. It is translated as CASSQEIQQYF.

This chain connects TRBV5-1 to TRBJ2-1; the match to TRBD1 covers 9 bases. The V and J ends lost 0 bases and 6 bases, in that order; junction bases with no gene match: 10. CDR1 and CDR2 from the germline V gene are SGHRS and YFSETQ. The CDR3 runs 17 residues. CDR3: CASSLAGAGTGPNEQFF. DNA of the CDR3: TGCGCCAGCAGCTTGGCGGGGGCGGGGACAGGGCCCAATGAGCAGTTCTTC.

J is TRBJ2-2 and V is TRBV7-9; D possibly matches TRBD1 or TRBD2 (6 bases each). The germline V gene encodes CDR1 SEHNR and CDR2 FQNEAQ (reference sequence). Trimming took off 10 bases at V and 0 bases at J, with 15 bases between the two ends. The CDR3 is 15 amino acids. The CDR3 DNA sequence: TGTGCCAACACCCTGGGGGGCTCGAACACCGGGGAGCTGTTTTTT. It codes for CANTLGGSNTGELFF.

The chain recombines TRBV7-2 with TRBJ2-5, with TRBD2 identical over 7 bases. Germline V lookup: CDR1 SGHTA, CDR2 FQGNSA. The V and J ends lost 5 bases and 4 bases, in that order; junction bases with no gene match: 7. The CDR3 is 14 residues long. CDR3 DNA: TGTGCCAGCAGCGTAACTAGCGAAGGAGAGACCCAGTACTTC. Amino acid sequence: CASSVTSEGETQYF. Filled out from reference TRBV7-2 and TRBJ2-5, the complete variable domain reads GAGVSQSPSNKVTEKGKDVELRCDPISGHTALYWYRQSLGQGLEFLIYFQGNSAPDKSGLPSDRFSAERTGGSVSTLTIQRTQQEDSAVYLCASSVTSEGETQYFGPGTRLLVL.

This clonotype was detected only a few times. The V gene is TRBV5-1, the J gene TRBJ1-6, with 10 bases aligning to TRBD1. This CDR3 contains 15 residues. From germline, CDR1 is SGHRS and CDR2 YFSETQ. V shed 4 bases, J shed 8 bases, and the junction held 6 bases outside the gene matches. The CDR3 sequence: CASSTDRGYYSPLHF. The CDR3 DNA reads TGCGCCAGCAGCACGGACAGGGGGTATTATTCACCCCTCCACTTT.